The 25 T cell receptor beta chains listed next were all sequenced from one sample in a study of tumor-infiltrating lymphocytes in primary liver carcinoma. Extraction of RNA together with DNA used roughly 19-31 mg of unsorted bulk tissue. The investigators made TCR beta cDNA from about 0.45 ug total RNA, using a constant-region primer. ARM-PCR was slightly modified, and three nested multiplex PCR rounds with it gave rise to the TCR beta libraries. A C-beta reverse primer was combined with TRBV1-TRBV30 forward primers in the first two PCR rounds, and each round had approximately 10 cycles. Via MiXCR, TCRdb re-called the multiplex PCR reads, giving one row per CDR3 protein. The sample includes 150,000 to 200,000 distinct CDR3 sequences, 85% of them seen just once. Material for sequencing was tumor tissue from primary liver carcinoma. The receptors originated from a man in his forties with primary liver carcinoma and hepatitis B virus infection.

Concerning this clonotype itself: The CDR3 does not end in the conserved phenylalanine or tryptophan, so this is likely a read error. This rearrangement joins TRBV29-1 to TRBJ1-1; 11 nucleotides match TRBD1. V trimming: 7 bases; J trimming: 5 bases; junction bases outside the gene matches: 6. The CDR3 runs to 13 residues. The germline gives CDR1 SQVTM, CDR2 ANQGSEA. For the CDR3, the DNA is TGCAGCGCGGACAGGGGGCGAAGAACTGAAGCTTTCATT. Amino acids: CSADRGRRTEAFI.

The chain couples TRBV29-1 to TRBJ2-7, with D possibly called TRBD1 or TRBD2 (5 bases each). The CDR3 totals 16 residues. V lost 7 bases and J lost 13, with 35 bases in between. Looked up from germline, CDR1 is SQVTM and CDR2 is ANQGSEA. CDR3 loop: CSAMTSGTGTPYEDYF. DNA for the CDR3: TGCAGCGCCATGACATCAGGGACCGGCACTCCCTACGAGGACTACTTC.

This chain uses TRBV6-2 or TRBV6-3 with TRBJ2-1, with a possible D match to TRBD1 (6 bases). The CDR3 extends over 14 amino acids. The germline V gene has CDR1 MNHEY and CDR2 SVGEGT. V lost 1 base and J lost 11, with 15 bases in between. CDR3 bases: TGTGCCAGCAGTTACTGGACAGTTGCTTATCAGCAGTTCTTC. It is translated as CASSYWTVAYQQFF.

The chain is built from TRBV12-3 or TRBV12-4 and TRBJ2-7; D unclear. This CDR3 spans 18 amino acids. V lost 5 bases, J lost 0 bases, and 23 bases lay in between. The CDR3 coding sequence is TGTGCCAGCAGTCCCCTGGGGTCGGCAGTATTGGGCTCCTACGAGCAGTACTTC. It translates to CASSPLGSAVLGSYEQYF.

The chain has TRBV11-2 and TRBJ2-3; D perhaps matches TRBD2 (5 bases). Germline V gene lookup returns CDR1 SGHAT and CDR2 FQNNGV. V dropped 9 bases and J dropped 5 bases, with 24 bases sitting between them. The CDR3 has 16 amino acids. This chain's CDR3 is CASSRRSRGNIDTQYF. The CDR3 nucleotides are TGTGCCAGTAGCAGAAGAAGTAGAGGGAACATAGATACGCAGTATTTT.

About this clonotype itself: This may arise from a read error, as a much more abundant clone is one base away. The chain has TRBV28 and TRBJ2-5; 7 bases line up with TRBD2. The V gene's germline CDR1 is MDHEN and CDR2 SYDVKM. Germline trimming cut 8 bases from V and 0 bases from J; bases unmatched to any gene: 6. CDR3 length equals 14 residues. The DNA of the CDR3 is TGTGCCAGCTTCGCCGGGGGGAACCAAGAGACCCAGTACTTC. Amino acid sequence: CASFAGGNQETQYF.

This clonotype was observed once. This may be a read error: a much more frequent sequence differs by one nucleotide. This chain links TRBV28 with TRBJ2-3; TRBD1 aligns across 9 bases. Germline CDR1 and CDR2: MDHEN and SYDVKM. The CDR3 is made up of 15 amino acids. For the CDR3, the DNA is TGTGCCAGCAGTCTACAGGGGGCACGCACAGATACGCAGTTTTTT. Protein: CASSLQGARTDTQFF.

Concerning this clonotype itself: Just one base apart from a much larger clone, this may be a read error. The gene calls are TRBV24-1 and TRBJ2-5; 10 nucleotides agree with TRBD1. Germline CDR1 is KGHDR and CDR2 is SFDVKD. This CDR3 region has 16 residues. In DNA form, the CDR3 reads TGTGCCACCAGTGATGCCCGGGACAGGGGCCAAGAGACCCAGTGCTTC. Its translation is CATSDARDRGQETQCF.

A remark on this clonotype: The junction does not match germline at one end; this may be a read error. This chain links TRBV6-1 with TRBJ2-1, with 9 nucleotides matching TRBD1. Germline-derived CDR1 and CDR2 are MNHNS and SASEGT. The CDR3 contains 14 residues. The CDR3, as DNA: TGTGCCAGCGGGACAGGGAGCTCCTACAATGAACAGCTCTTC. It translates to CASGTGSSYNEQLF.

This rearrangement joins TRBV11-2 to TRBJ1-3; D gene unclear. Germline V gene data show CDR1 as SGHAT and CDR2 as FQNNGV. The CDR3 is made up of 17 amino acids. The CDR3 DNA follows: TGTGGCATCACCCAACCATCCGACCGCCTAGGAGGAAACACCATATATTTT. Translated, it gives CGITQPSDRLGGNTIYF. Supplemented by reference TRBV11-2 and TRBJ1-3, the full variable domain reads EAGVAQSPRYKIIEKRQSVAFWCNPISGHATLYWYQQILGQGPKLLIQFQNNGVVDDSQLPKDRFSAERLKGVDSTLKIQPAKLEDSAVYLCGITQPSDRLGGNTIYFGEGSWLTVV.

Remarks on this clonotype: A read error may explain this, as a much larger clone is one base away. CDR3 region: CASSPGLAQNTAELFF. The CDR3 DNA is TGTGCCAGCAGCCCCGGACTAGCGCAGAACACCGCGGAGCTGTTTTTT. The genes are TRBV5-4 and TRBJ2-2; 9 positions agree with TRBD2. CDR3 size: 16 residues. Germline V gene lookup returns CDR1 SGHNT and CDR2 YYREEE (reference sequence).

In regard to this clonotype: At one end, the junction sequence differs from germline, possibly due to a read error. The chain carries TRBV29-1 and TRBJ1-4; D is ambiguous. The CDR3 sequence is 14 residues long. CDR1 is SQVTM, CDR2 ANQGSEA, per germline. The DNA for the CDR3 is TGCATCGTTGATCCGGGGATAGGATACGAAAAACTGTTTTTT. Its protein product is CIVDPGIGYEKLFF.

The CDR3 protein is CSVEGLAEGFTDTQYF. In DNA, the CDR3 is TGCAGCGTTGAAGGGCTAGCGGAAGGGTTCACAGATACGCAGTATTTT. The chain links TRBV29-1 to TRBJ2-3; TRBD2 matches 7 bases. This CDR3 region has 16 residues. The V gene end was trimmed by 1 base and the J gene end by 2 bases; junction bases not matched to a gene: 9. Germline V gives CDR1 SQVTM, CDR2 ANQGSEA.

The chain joins TRBV10-2 to TRBJ2-5; maybe TRBD2 (6 bases). Deletions cut 4 bases from V and 5 bases from J, with 20 bases between. The CDR3 is 16 residues long. CDR1 and CDR2 from the germline V gene are WSHSY and SAAADI. DNA of the CDR3: TGCGCCAGCAGTGCCGGGTTACTAGCAGGTCAGGAGACCCAGTACTTC. It encodes CASSAGLLAGQETQYF.

J is TRBJ2-1 and V is TRBV6-2 or TRBV6-3, with 7 bases that match TRBD2. The CDR3 has 15 amino acids. In germline, CDR1 is MNHEY, CDR2 SVGEGT. The ends lost 8 bases at V and 5 bases at J; junction bases unmatched: 12. In DNA form, the CDR3 reads TGTGCCAGCTCACAAAGTGGGAGGGCCGACAATGAGCAGTTCTTC. This sequence encodes CASSQSGRADNEQFF.

This sequence joins TRBV29-1 and TRBJ2-3, with 11 bases fitting TRBD2. V lost 6 bases, J lost 7 bases, and 12 bases stayed unmatched. CDR1 and CDR2 from the germline V gene are SQVTM and ANQGSEA. This CDR3 region has 15 residues. For the CDR3, the DNA is TGCAGCGTCTCCGGGACTAGCGGTCGGGTAAATACGCAGTATTTT. Encoded protein: CSVSGTSGRVNTQYF.

J is TRBJ2-7 and V is TRBV10-3; 7 bases align to TRBD1. The length of the CDR3 is 15 residues. V shed 5 bases, J shed 12 bases, and the junction held 19 bases outside the gene matches. CDR1 is ENHRY, CDR2 SYGVKD, per germline. The CDR3 DNA follows: TGTGCCATCAGTATGTCGGGACAGACCTCCTACGAGTGGTACTTC. It is translated as CAISMSGQTSYEWYF.

The rearrangement joins TRBV29-1 to TRBJ2-7; D could derive from TRBD1 or TRBD2 (5 bases each). The CDR3 contains 16 residues. Germline CDR1 SQVTM, CDR2 ANQGSEA. The CDR3 DNA reads TGCAACTCCATGACATCTGGGACCGGCATTCCCTACGAGCAGTACTTC. It encodes CNSMTSGTGIPYEQYF.

The chain carries TRBV10-1 and TRBJ2-1; 11 positions agree with TRBD2. Germline trimming cut 6 bases from V and 9 bases from J; bases unmatched to any gene: 13. Germline V lookup: CDR1 WNHNN, CDR2 SYGVQD (reference sequence). The CDR3 runs 16 residues. The CDR3 bases are TGCGCCAGCAGCGACCCGACTAGCGGGAATGATGGTGAGCAGTTCTTC. Translation gives CASSDPTSGNDGEQFF.

As regards this clonotype: Compared with germline, one end of the junction differs, possibly owing to a read error. The chain combines TRBV5-5 with TRBJ1-1; D gene unclear. Looked up from germline, CDR1 is SGHKS and CDR2 is YYEKEE (reference sequence). This CDR3 comprises 15 residues. CDR3 loop: CASSHEGERYTEVSF. The CDR3 nucleotides are TGTGCCAGCAGCCACGAGGGTGAGCGGTACACTGAAGTTTCCTTT.

Of note for this clonotype: A much more abundant neighbour one base away suggests this may be a read error. V usage is TRBV14 and J usage is TRBJ2-2; 9 nucleotides line up with TRBD2. Germline assignment: CDR1 SGHDN and CDR2 FVKESK. This CDR3 has 18 amino acids. CDR3 sequence (DNA): TGTGCCAGCAGCCCCTACTTAGGACTAGCGTCGAACACCTGGGAGCTGTTTTTT. Translated: CASSPYLGLASNTWELFF.

Details on this clonotype: A read error may account for a junction end that differs from germline. The chain is built from TRBV5-4 and TRBJ2-3, with 7 bases lining up with TRBD2. Looked up from germline, CDR1 is SGHNT and CDR2 is YYREEE (reference sequence). The CDR3 is 14 residues long. CDR3 bases: TGTACCAGCAGTCGGGGGACTATCGGAGATATGCAGTATTTT. It encodes CTSSRGTIGDMQYF. Full variable domain (outside the CDR3, taken from reference TRBV5-4 and TRBJ2-3): ETGVTQSPTHLIKTRGQQVTLRCSSQSGHNTVSWYQQALGQGPQFIFQYYREEENGRGNFPPRFSGLQFPNYSSELNVNALELDDSALYLCTSSRGTIGDMQYFGPGTRLTVL.

The table lists this clonotype with a few counts. A read error may account for a junction end that differs from germline. V and J are TRBV29-1 and TRBJ2-2, with 9 positions matching TRBD2. The CDR3 contains 13 residues. Germline V gene data show CDR1 as SQVTM and CDR2 as ANQGSEA. The CDR3 bases are TGTAGCGTTGGACTAGCGAGCACCGGGGAGCTGCTTTTT. Its protein product is CSVGLASTGELLF.

About this clonotype itself: The conserved phenylalanine or tryptophan is not found at the CDR3 terminus, so this likely reflects a read error. V and J are TRBV12-3 or TRBV12-4 and TRBJ2-1; D is uncertain. Between the trimmed V and J ends, which lost 7 bases and 6 bases, there was a span of 7 bases. The length of the CDR3 is 11 residues. This CDR3 is CASITRNEQFL. The CDR3 DNA sequence: TGTGCCAGCATCACTCGCAATGAGCAGTTCTTA.

Details on this clonotype: An end of the junction does not agree with germline; a read error may underlie this. The chain combines TRBV6-6 with TRBJ1-6; 9 bases are a match to TRBD1. Germline-derived CDR1 and CDR2 are MNHNY and SVGAGI (reference sequence). This CDR3 contains 15 residues. CDR3 loop: CASSLGTGRNSPVHF. Here the CDR3 DNA reads TGTGCCAGCAGTCTAGGGACAGGGCGCAATTCACCCGTCCACTTT.